The entry that follows covers one T cell receptor (beta chain) sequence. This receptor's antigen is unknown. Base qualities are missing; no much larger clone stands one base away. Based on the germline V gene (reference sequence), the CDR1 and CDR2 sequences are LNHDA and SQIVND. The CDR3 contains 12 residues, cysteine and phenylalanine counted. Solely the CDR3 DNA is kept, with 36 bases framed from the first base. Ends trimmed: V by 8 bases, J by 7 bases; bases unmatched to a gene: 3. This sample is part of a study of blood T cell repertoires in COVID-19 (dated by TCRdb to the early 2020s). In terms of the full investigation: Collaborator samples came from the United States, Italy and Spain and covered acute and convalescent phases of COVID-19. The prospective study material was composed of cDNA or gDNA derived from T cells, B-cell-depleted T cells, or PBMCs. The dataset comprised deeply sampled blood TCRbeta repertoires from subjects exposed to, actively infected with, or recovered from COVID-19. The repertoires were released in a freely available public database intended as a resource for research on the immune response to SARS-CoV-2. Samples came from the ongoing ImmuneRACE study (first 160 participants) plus 1,254 subjects from 6 global collaborators. Nearly every sample came with metadata listing a de-identified subject ID, COVID-19 status, age in years and sex. Where available, HLA class I and class II types were taken from metadata supplied by the sample provider and were not determined by assay-based typing.

Participants in the prospective study were enrolled through a virtual design, were aged about 18 to 100 years, and lived in about two dozen United States geographic areas. In the prospective study, cohorts were assigned on the basis of participant-reported clinical history obtained from a screening survey and a study questionnaire. Recovered participants in ImmuneRACE Cohort 3 were defined by two consecutive negative NP/OP PCR tests, clearance by a healthcare professional, or resolution of symptoms. Each participant in the prospective study had whole blood, serum and a nasopharyngeal or oropharyngeal swab collected by mobile phlebotomists. Over a roughly 2-month period, participants in the prospective study had the option of providing additional blood draws and questionnaires. Before DNA extraction, blood samples from the prospective study were shipped at room temperature or frozen. Paper-wide results and their limitations: The quantity of clinical and demographic metadata differed by source and by participant and was supplied without curation.

The immunoSEQ Assay, a bias-controlled multiplex PCR, was used to amplify TCRbeta CDR3 regions from genomic DNA. Per the original workflow: The number of nucleated cells in each sample was estimated by amplification of reference gene primers within the assay. To quantify the absolute abundance of each unique TCRbeta CDR3 rearrangement, sequence reads were collapsed and filtered. For each sample, productive Simpson clonality was calculated as the square root of Simpson's diversity index over productive rearrangements. In its TCRdb copy, this immuneACCESS table keeps in-frame sequences only and misses some clones. Where compared with another copy, unresolved V genes explain less than half of these, and the others have no known cause. V and J calls and clone size are as listed in that table; D and trimming were resolved from the DNA. The sample contains 160,000 or so clones, around 80% of them found a single time. The ten largest clones take up roughly 7.3% of the sample.

The sample comprised PBMCs or T cells enriched from blood (not recorded which). The receptor chain draws on TRBV19 and TRBJ1-5; 9 bases in the middle match TRBD1. This sequence was found in a woman in her forties or fifties who had recovered from COVID-19. The CDR3 in this case is CASGTGKQPQHF. DNA sequence: TGTGCCAGTGGGACAGGGAAGCAGCCCCAGCATTTT.